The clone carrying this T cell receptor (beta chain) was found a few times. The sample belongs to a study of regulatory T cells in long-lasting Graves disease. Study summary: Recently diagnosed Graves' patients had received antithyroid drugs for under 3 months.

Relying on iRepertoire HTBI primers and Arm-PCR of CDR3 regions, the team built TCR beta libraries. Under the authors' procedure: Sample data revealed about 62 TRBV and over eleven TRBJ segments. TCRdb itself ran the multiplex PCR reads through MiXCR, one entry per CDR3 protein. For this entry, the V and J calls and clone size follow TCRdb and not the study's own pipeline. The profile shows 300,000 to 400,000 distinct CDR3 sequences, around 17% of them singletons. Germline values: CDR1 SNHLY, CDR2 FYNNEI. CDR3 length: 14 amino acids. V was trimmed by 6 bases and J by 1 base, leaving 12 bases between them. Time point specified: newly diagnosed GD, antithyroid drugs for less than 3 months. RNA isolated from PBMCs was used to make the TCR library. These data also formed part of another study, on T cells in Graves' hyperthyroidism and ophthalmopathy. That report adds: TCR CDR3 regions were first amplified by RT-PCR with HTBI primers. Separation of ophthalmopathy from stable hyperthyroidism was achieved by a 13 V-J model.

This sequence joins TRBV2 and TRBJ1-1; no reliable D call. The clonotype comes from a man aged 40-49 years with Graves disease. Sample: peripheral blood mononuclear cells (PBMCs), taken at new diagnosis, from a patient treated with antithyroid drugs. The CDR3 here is CASSTALWNTEAFF. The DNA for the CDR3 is TGTGCCAGCAGCACAGCCCTTTGGAACACTGAAGCTTTCTTT.